The T cell receptor beta chain described here comes from a study of cytomegalovirus exposure and HLA in healthy donors. Broader study findings: HLA restriction was apparent for most CMV-associated TCR beta chains in a later analysis. Several of the most significant clusters were apparently associated with common viral pathogens in a later analysis.

Comment on this clone: What it binds is unknown.

PCR primers comprised 60 Vbeta and 13 Jbeta primers. Sequenced by immunoSEQ multiplex PCR; TCRdb stores in-frame clones only, minus some. The sample contains about 150,000 clones, around 78% of which appear only once. CDR1 and CDR2 (germline): MNHNS, SASEGT. The CDR3 spans 14 residues. Germline trimming cut 6 bases from V and 7 bases from J; bases unmatched to any gene: 3. The origin of this receptor is a woman aged 18-29 years in good health and CMV-seronegative. The chain carries TRBV6-1 and TRBJ2-3; 14 bases map to TRBD2. The sequencing sample was made of PBMCs. The CDR3 DNA sequence: TGTGCCAGCAGCGGGACTAGCGGGAGCCATACGCAGTATTTT. Amino acids: CASSGTSGSHTQYF.